The 28 T cell receptor beta chains given below trace back to one sample, sequenced in a study of T cells in Graves' hyperthyroidism and ophthalmopathy. Regions amplified from RNA transcripts were the TCR beta CDR3 regions. HTBI primers were the set used in a first-round RT-PCR of the TCR CDR3. TCRdb re-derived calls from the multiplex PCR reads in MiXCR, one entry per CDR3 protein. The sample yields some 600,000 distinct CDR3 sequences, about half seen once. The sequencing input was peripheral blood or thyroid tissue (not recorded which). The receptors originated from a woman aged 18 to 35 with Graves' hyperthyroidism.

The sample holds one count of this clonotype. At one boundary the junction diverges from the germline segment, which might be a read error. The genes are TRBV19 and TRBJ2-6, with D possibly being TRBD1 (7 bases). Germline CDR1 is LNHDA and CDR2 is SQIVND (reference sequence). The CDR3 is 16 amino acids. CDR3 DNA: TGCGCCAGCAGCCAGGAGGGACAGCCTTGGGCCAACGTCCTGACTTTC. Encoded protein: CASSQEGQPWANVLTF.

The chain employs TRBV25-1 and TRBJ1-2, with D tentatively TRBD1 (6 bases). Germline CDR1 and CDR2: MGHDK and SYGVNS. V lost 8 bases and J 8 bases, leaving 21 bases between the germline ends. CDR3 size: 14 residues. The CDR3 reads CASPPAGDNAGYTF. CDR3 coding DNA: TGTGCCAGCCCCCCCGCAGGGGACAATGCGGGCTACACCTTC.

This clonotype appeared many times. The chain joins TRBV29-1 to TRBJ1-1; D uncertain. V was cut by 6 bases and J by 0 bases, with 11 bases left in between. Germline CDR1 SQVTM, CDR2 ANQGSEA. The CDR3 loop spans 13 amino acids. DNA for the CDR3: TGCAGCGTCCAGACACCAATGAACACTGAAGCTTTCTTT. Translation: CSVQTPMNTEAFF.

This clonotype was observed a handful of times. This rearrangement joins TRBV7-9 to TRBJ1-5; maybe TRBD1 (5 bases). CDR3 size: 15 residues. V lost 6 bases, J lost 1 base, and 13 bases lay in between. Germline V gene data show CDR1 as SEHNR and CDR2 as FQNEAQ (reference sequence). The CDR3 region has the DNA TGTGCCAGCAGACAAGGGGACGGCAGCAATCAGCCCCAGCATTTT. This sequence encodes CASRQGDGSNQPQHF. Full variable domain (outside the CDR3, taken from reference TRBV7-9 and TRBJ1-5): DTGVSQNPRHKITKRGQNVTFRCDPISEHNRLYWYRQTLGQGPEFLTYFQNEAQLEKSRLLSDRFSAERPKGSFSTLEIQRTEQGDSAMYLCASRQGDGSNQPQHFGDGTRLSIL.

The table lists this clonotype with a few counts. This rearrangement joins TRBV6-1 to TRBJ1-2; possible D gene TRBD1, 6 bases. The CDR3 covers 13 residues. The germline V and J ends were trimmed by 7 bases and 8 bases, with 17 bases remaining between them. Germline CDR1 MNHNS, CDR2 SASEGT. CDR3 sequence (DNA): TGTGCCAGCATACAACAGGGAGTAAACGGCTACACCTTC. This codes for CASIQQGVNGYTF.

This clonotype was seen more than once but under ten times. This chain uses TRBV7-9 with TRBJ1-1, with D uncertain. Trimming removed 7 bases at V and 3 bases at J, with 3 bases between. The CDR3 consists of 10 residues. Germline CDR1 is SEHNR and CDR2 is FQNEAQ (reference sequence). The CDR3 loop is CASTHTEAFF. DNA for the CDR3: TGTGCCAGCACTCACACTGAAGCTTTCTTT.

V usage is TRBV25-1 and J usage is TRBJ1-2; no definite D call. V was shortened by 4 bases and J by 8 bases, with 14 bases between the two germline ends. Germline values: CDR1 MGHDK, CDR2 SYGVNS. The CDR3 length is 13 residues. CDR3 amino acids: CASSAKGQRGYTF. The CDR3 bases are TGTGCCAGCAGTGCTAAGGGCCAACGAGGCTACACCTTC.

This clonotype was picked up many times. V usage is TRBV7-9 and J usage is TRBJ2-5; the match to TRBD2 covers 10 bases. The CDR3 is 15 amino acids. Looked up from germline, CDR1 is SEHNR and CDR2 is FQNEAQ (reference sequence). Trimming at V came to 3 bases and at J to 5 bases, leaving 6 bases not matched to a gene. For the CDR3, the DNA is TGTGCCAGCAGCTTGGTGCTAGCGGGAGAGGAGACCCAGTACTTC. Translation: CASSLVLAGEETQYF.

This chain links TRBV7-9 with TRBJ1-6; TRBD1 matches 9 bases. The V gene's germline CDR1 is SEHNR and CDR2 FQNEAQ (reference sequence). CDR3 length: 14 amino acids. V was clipped by 5 bases and J by 10 bases; unmatched bases: 6. This chain's CDR3 is CASSRGTGTSPLHF. CDR3 sequence (DNA): TGTGCCAGCAGCCGTGGGACAGGGACATCACCCCTCCACTTT. Based on the CDR3 plus reference TRBV7-9 and TRBJ1-6, the full variable domain is DTGVSQNPRHKITKRGQNVTFRCDPISEHNRLYWYRQTLGQGPEFLTYFQNEAQLEKSRLLSDRFSAERPKGSFSTLEIQRTEQGDSAMYLCASSRGTGTSPLHFGNGTRLTVT.

The chain links TRBV12-3 or TRBV12-4 to TRBJ1-4, with a weak D call TRBD1 (6 bases). V gave up 6 bases and J gave up 2 bases, with 7 bases separating them. The CDR3 is 13 residues long. The CDR3, as DNA: TGTGCCAGCAGACAGGGTACTAATGAAAAACTGTTTTTT. Its translation is CASRQGTNEKLFF.

This clonotype was picked up a small number of times. V is TRBV7-8 and J is TRBJ1-5; the D gene is possibly TRBD1 (6 bases). V lost 0 bases, J lost 1 base, and 10 bases lay in between. The CDR3 has 16 residues. Germline V gene data show CDR1 as SGHVS and CDR2 as FQNEAQ. The CDR3 coding sequence is TGTGCCAGCAGCTTAGCGGACCAGGGGAGCAATCAGCCCCAGCATTTT. Amino acids: CASSLADQGSNQPQHF.

A few counts support this clonotype. This rearrangement joins TRBV2 to TRBJ2-7; no reliable D call. This CDR3 comprises 14 residues. The germline V gene has CDR1 SNHLY and CDR2 FYNNEI. V was clipped by 7 bases and J by 2 bases, with 15 bases between them. CDR3 loop: CASIVRRVTYEQYF. The CDR3 nucleotides are TGTGCCAGCATCGTCAGGAGAGTAACCTACGAGCAGTACTTC.

This clonotype was detected only a few times. This rearrangement joins TRBV10-3 to TRBJ2-7; a weak D match, TRBD1 (5 bases). Trimming took 10 bases from V and 9 from J, leaving 19 bases between them. CDR3 size: 12 residues. From germline, CDR1 is ENHRY and CDR2 SYGVKD. The CDR3 sequence is CASYRTLDGQYF. CDR3 nucleotide sequence: TGTGCCAGCTATCGGACACTGGACGGGCAGTACTTC.

This clonotype showed up just a few times. The gene calls are TRBV7-3 and TRBJ1-1, with D possibly matching TRBD1 (6 bases). The germline V gene has CDR1 SGHTA and CDR2 FQGTGA. This CDR3 comprises 18 residues. V dropped 4 bases and J dropped 1 base, with 22 bases sitting between them. The CDR3 DNA reads TGTGCCAGCAGCTCGCCCCAAGGCAGGGGCGGCACGAACACTGAAGCTTTCTTT. Amino acid sequence: CASSSPQGRGGTNTEAFF.

The chain carries TRBV20-1 and TRBJ2-5; possibly TRBD1 or TRBD2 for D (5 bases each). The CDR3 is made up of 13 amino acids. CDR1 DFQATT and CDR2 SNEGSKA come from the germline V gene (reference sequence). Trimming removed 0 bases from V and 7 bases from J, with 12 bases in between. The chain's CDR3 is CSARDMGELTQYF. CDR3 nucleotides: TGCAGTGCTAGAGATATGGGGGAGTTGACCCAGTACTTC.

As to this clonotype: This sequence may be a read error, since a much larger clone differs from it by one base. For the CDR3, the DNA is TGCAGCGTTGAGGGGGACGGTGAAGCTTTCTTT. Amino acids: CSVEGDGEAFF. The V gene is TRBV29-1, the J gene TRBJ1-1; D possibly corresponds to TRBD1 (5 bases). This CDR3 has 11 amino acids. Germline V CDR1 and CDR2: SQVTM, ANQGSEA. V lost 3 bases and J 7 bases, leaving 9 bases between the germline ends.

Here the CDR3 DNA reads TGTGCCAGCAGCGTAGGCCCAGGGAGCACTGAAGCTTTCTTT. This translates into CASSVGPGSTEAFF. The rearrangement uses TRBV9 and TRBJ1-1, with D perhaps TRBD1 (5 bases). The CDR3 is 14 residues long. Trimming removed 0 bases at V and 4 bases at J, with 10 bases between. CDR1 and CDR2 from the germline V gene are SGDLS and YYNGEE.

The rearrangement joins TRBV2 to TRBJ1-2, with unresolved D. Germline loops: CDR1 SNHLY, CDR2 FYNNEI. V lost 6 bases and J 4 bases, leaving 12 bases between the germline ends. This CDR3 contains 13 residues. The CDR3 loop reads CASSPRTLYGYTF. As DNA, the CDR3 is TGTGCCAGCAGCCCCCGGACCCTCTATGGCTACACCTTC.

The chain carries TRBV7-7 and TRBJ2-7, with TRBD2 matching 8 bases. V was clipped by 7 bases and J by 0 bases; unmatched bases: 8. The germline V gene encodes CDR1 SSHAT and CDR2 FNYEAQ (reference sequence). The CDR3 totals 15 residues. The DNA for the CDR3 is TGTGCCAGCACCCGGGGGGGTTCCCTCTCCTACGAGCAGTACTTC. Protein: CASTRGGSLSYEQYF.

The rearrangement uses TRBV24-1 and TRBJ2-2, with D perhaps being TRBD1 or TRBD2 (5 bases each). This CDR3 region has 16 residues. Trimming pared 0 bases from V and 3 bases from J, leaving 10 bases between. The germline gives CDR1 KGHDR, CDR2 SFDVKD. Here the CDR3 reads CATSDLGGRDTGELFF. DNA for the CDR3: TGTGCCACCAGTGATTTGGGGGGTAGGGACACCGGGGAGCTGTTTTTT.

The V and J genes are TRBV6-4 and TRBJ1-2, with 8 bases matching TRBD1. Germline V gives CDR1 MRHNA, CDR2 SNTAGT. V was pared by 5 bases and J by 6 bases, with 5 bases of the junction left unmatched. The CDR3 is 13 amino acids. The CDR3 spells CASSRTGNHGYTF. In DNA, the CDR3 is TGTGCCAGCAGTCGGACAGGGAATCATGGCTACACCTTC.

This clonotype was counted between two and nine times. The J gene is TRBJ2-5, the V gene TRBV20-1; 8 bases fit TRBD2. The CDR3 is 14 amino acids. With V trimmed by 3 bases and J by 1 base, 4 bases remained unmatched. Germline values: CDR1 DFQATT, CDR2 SNEGSKA (reference sequence). The CDR3 nucleotides are TGCAGTGCTAGGGTAGCGGGGAGCCAAGAGACCCAGTACTTC. Its protein product is CSARVAGSQETQYF.

V is TRBV7-2 and J is TRBJ2-3, with 8 bases aligning to TRBD2. The CDR3 totals 15 residues. Trimming cost V 6 bases and J 0 bases; bases outside gene matches: 5. Germline loops: CDR1 SGHTA, CDR2 FQGNSA. CDR3 nucleotides: TGTGCCAGCAGTGTTAGCGGGGACAGCACAGATACGCAGTATTTT. Translation: CASSVSGDSTDTQYF.

This clonotype was recorded at least ten times. J is TRBJ2-5 and V is TRBV24-1, with TRBD2 as a possible D gene (5 bases). The V gene lost 2 bases and the J gene lost 5 bases, with 14 bases spanning the gap. The CDR3 totals 15 residues. Germline values: CDR1 KGHDR, CDR2 SFDVKD. CDR3 sequence reads: CATSDSRTSGETQYF. The CDR3 coding sequence is TGTGCCACCAGTGATTCGCGGACTTCGGGGGAGACCCAGTACTTC.

The chain employs TRBV20-1 and TRBJ1-6; D is undetermined. The CDR3 is 15 residues long. With 2 bases removed from V and 7 bases from J, the gap between germline ends came to 15 bases. The V gene's germline CDR1 is DFQATT and CDR2 SNEGSKA (reference sequence). DNA for the CDR3: TGCAGTGCTAGAAAGACGGCCGAGGACAATTCACCCCTCCACTTT. Protein sequence: CSARKTAEDNSPLHF.

This clonotype was seen a few times. The chain employs TRBV10-3 and TRBJ2-3; possibly TRBD2 for D (5 bases). Germline lookup yields CDR1 ENHRY and CDR2 SYGVKD. This CDR3 region has 16 residues. Trimming removed 7 bases from V and 0 bases from J, with 17 bases in between. The CDR3 coding sequence is TGTGCCATCACGGCGAGAAGGGAGATGAGCACAGATACGCAGTATTTT. Protein: CAITARREMSTDTQYF.

The gene calls are TRBV12-3 or TRBV12-4 and TRBJ1-5; no clear D. Trimming removed 2 bases from V and 2 bases from J, with 10 bases in between. This CDR3 region has 15 residues. In DNA form, the CDR3 reads TGTGCCAGCAGTTTAAGTCAGGTTGGCAATCAGCCCCAGCATTTT. Translating it yields CASSLSQVGNQPQHF.

For this clonotype: A single base separates this from a much larger clone, so it may be a read error. The rearrangement joins TRBV2 to TRBJ1-2, with D hard to call. The V end was cut by 3 bases, the J end by 3 bases, with 8 bases between. CDR1 is SNHLY, CDR2 FYNNEI, per germline. The CDR3 consists of 13 residues. CDR3 in DNA: TGTGCCAGCAGTGATGGGGTTGACTATGGCTACACCTTC. Translated, it gives CASSDGVDYGYTF.